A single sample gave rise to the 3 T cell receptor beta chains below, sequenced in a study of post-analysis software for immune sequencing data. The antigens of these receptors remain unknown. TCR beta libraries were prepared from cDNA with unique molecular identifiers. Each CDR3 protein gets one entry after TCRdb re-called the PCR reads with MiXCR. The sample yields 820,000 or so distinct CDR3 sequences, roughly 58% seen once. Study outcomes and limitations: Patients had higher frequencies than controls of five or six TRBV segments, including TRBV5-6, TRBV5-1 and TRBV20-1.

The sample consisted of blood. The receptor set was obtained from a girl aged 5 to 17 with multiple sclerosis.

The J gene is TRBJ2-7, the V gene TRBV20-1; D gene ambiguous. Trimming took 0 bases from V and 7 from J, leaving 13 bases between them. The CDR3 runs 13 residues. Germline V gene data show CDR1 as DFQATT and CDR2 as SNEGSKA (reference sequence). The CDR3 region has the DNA TGCAGTGCTAGAGATGGGGTACATCTTGAGCAGTACTTC. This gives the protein CSARDGVHLEQYF.

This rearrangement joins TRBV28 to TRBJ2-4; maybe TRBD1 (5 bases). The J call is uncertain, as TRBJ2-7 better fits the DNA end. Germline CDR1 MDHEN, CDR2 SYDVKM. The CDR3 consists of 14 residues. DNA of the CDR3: TGTGCCAGCAGTTTACCTTTACAGGACTACGAGCAGTACTTC. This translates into CASSLPLQDYEQYF.

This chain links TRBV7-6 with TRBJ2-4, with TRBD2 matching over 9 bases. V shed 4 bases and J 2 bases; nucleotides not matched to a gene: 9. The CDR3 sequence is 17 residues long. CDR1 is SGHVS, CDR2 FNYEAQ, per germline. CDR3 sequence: CASSSFSGRGTKNIQYF. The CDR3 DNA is TGTGCCAGCAGCTCTTTTAGCGGGAGAGGGACCAAAAACATTCAGTACTTC.